Presented here are 24 T cell receptor beta chains from one specimen sequenced in a study of cytomegalovirus exposure and HLA in healthy donors. Assay: immunoSEQ multiplex PCR; the TCRdb copy retains only in-frame clones and omits some. The sample carries roughly 280,000 clones, about 86% recorded once. Sequences were obtained from PBMCs. Source of these receptors: a woman aged 18-29 years in good health and CMV-seronegative.

The rearrangement links TRBV5-1 to TRBJ1-1; D ambiguous. Germline CDR1 and CDR2: SGHRS and YFSETQ. The CDR3 is 13 residues long. V was cut by 2 bases and J by 0 bases, with 5 bases left in between. CDR3 region: CASSLQMNTEAFF. DNA for the CDR3: TGCGCCAGCAGCTTACAGATGAACACTGAAGCTTTCTTT. Full variable domain (rest looked up from reference TRBV5-1 and TRBJ1-1): KAGVTQTPRYLIKTRGQQVTLSCSPISGHRSVSWYQQTPGQGLQFLFEYFSETQRNKGNFPGRFSGRQFSNSRSEMNVSTLELGDSALYLCASSLQMNTEAFFGQGTRLTVV.

This rearrangement joins TRBV5-1 to TRBJ2-2, with D possibly matching TRBD1 (7 bases). This CDR3 contains 14 residues. The V gene lost 10 bases and the J gene lost 4 bases, with 17 bases spanning the gap. Germline CDR1 SGHRS, CDR2 YFSETQ. This chain's CDR3 is CAGRQGGGTGELFF. DNA for the CDR3: TGCGCCGGACGACAGGGAGGCGGCACCGGGGAGCTGTTTTTT.

The rearrangement links TRBV28 to TRBJ2-7, with TRBD1 matching over 8 bases. Germline V CDR1 and CDR2: MDHEN, SYDVKM. The CDR3 is made up of 14 amino acids. V was pared by 7 bases and J by 8 bases, with 13 bases of the junction left unmatched. CDR3 amino acids: CASTPGQVDFKQYF. The CDR3 DNA follows: TGTGCCAGCACCCCGGGACAGGTAGACTTTAAGCAGTACTTC. The full variable domain, its missing parts supplied by reference TRBV28 and TRBJ2-7, is DVKVTQSSRYLVKRTGEKVFLECVQDMDHENMFWYRQDPGLGLRLIYFSYDVKMKEKGDIPEGYSVSREKKERFSLILESASTNQTSMYLCASTPGQVDFKQYFGPGTRLTVT.

This chain joins TRBV7-8 and TRBJ2-2; D not resolved. Germline-derived CDR1 and CDR2 are SGHVS and FQNEAQ. Trimming left V 10 bases short and J 6 bases short, with 6 bases between. The length of the CDR3 is 10 residues. In nucleotides, the CDR3 is TGTGCCATCTCCGCCGGGGAGCTGTTTTTT. Translation gives CAISAGELFF.

This clone came up a few times. DNA for the CDR3: TGTGCCTGGAGTCTTGACAGGGACCCTACTGAAGCTTTCTTT. Protein: CAWSLDRDPTEAFF. The chain uses TRBV19 and TRBJ1-1, with TRBD1 matching 7 bases. In germline, CDR1 is LNHDA, CDR2 SQIVND (reference sequence). J lost 5 bases, V lost 11 bases, and 14 bases had no gene match. CDR3 length: 14 amino acids.

DNA for the CDR3: TGCAGCGTTGTTTGGACTTTGGGCACAGATACGCAGTATTTT. This codes for CSVVWTLGTDTQYF. This chain links TRBV29-1 with TRBJ2-3, with a weak D call TRBD2 (5 bases). Trimming took off 4 bases at V and 1 base at J, with 12 bases between the two ends. The CDR3 has 14 amino acids. Germline CDR1 SQVTM, CDR2 ANQGSEA.

The V call is TRBV6-6, the J call TRBJ2-7; D might be TRBD2 (7 bases). This CDR3 contains 13 residues. The V and J ends lost 8 bases and 0 bases respectively, with 11 bases between them. Germline V gene data show CDR1 as MNHNY and CDR2 as SVGAGI (reference sequence). In DNA form, the CDR3 reads TGTGCCAGCGGGGAGGGACACTCCTACGAGCAGTACTTC. Its translation: CASGEGHSYEQYF.

The rearrangement uses TRBV5-1 and TRBJ2-3, with 10 nucleotides matching TRBD2. V was pared by 8 bases and J by 3 bases, with 6 bases of the junction left unmatched. Germline CDR1 is SGHRS and CDR2 is YFSETQ. The CDR3 is made up of 14 amino acids. The CDR3 loop is CASKAGGPTDTQYF. In nucleotides, the CDR3 is TGCGCCAGTAAAGCGGGGGGGCCGACAGATACGCAGTATTTT.

This clone showed up just a few times. The chain combines TRBV5-1 with TRBJ2-7; 11 positions agree with TRBD2. Losses at the gene ends were 0 bases for V and 3 bases for J; bases not matched to a gene: 2. The CDR3 is made up of 15 amino acids. Germline CDR1 is SGHRS and CDR2 is YFSETQ. CDR3 coding DNA: TGCGCCAGCAGCTTGGACACTAGCGGGAGCTACGAGCAGTACTTC. Amino acids: CASSLDTSGSYEQYF.

The chain couples TRBV5-1 to TRBJ2-7; 9 bases agree with TRBD1. Germline assignment: CDR1 SGHRS and CDR2 YFSETQ. V was pared by 5 bases and J by 0 bases, with 18 bases of the junction left unmatched. The CDR3 is 19 residues long. The CDR3 region is CASRGTGTGTLKSSYEQYF. CDR3 bases: TGCGCCAGCAGGGGAACCGGGACAGGGACCCTTAAAAGCTCCTACGAGCAGTACTTC. The whole variable domain, remainder taken from reference TRBV5-1 and TRBJ2-7, is KAGVTQTPRYLIKTRGQQVTLSCSPISGHRSVSWYQQTPGQGLQFLFEYFSETQRNKGNFPGRFSGRQFSNSRSEMNVSTLELGDSALYLCASRGTGTGTLKSSYEQYFGPGTRLTVT.

The rearrangement uses TRBV5-1 and TRBJ2-7; 7 bases match TRBD1. The CDR3 extends over 16 amino acids. The germline V gene has CDR1 SGHRS and CDR2 YFSETQ. The trim removed 2 bases at V and 0 bases at J, leaving 8 bases unmatched. The CDR3 bases are TGCGCCAGCAGCTTACTACAGGGGACCCTCTCCTACGAGCAGTACTTC. Residues: CASSLLQGTLSYEQYF.

The V and J genes are TRBV28 and TRBJ1-4; 11 positions match TRBD1. From germline, CDR1 is MDHEN and CDR2 SYDVKM. Unmatched junction bases numbered 10, after V lost 5 bases and J lost 8 bases. The CDR3 covers 16 residues. The DNA of the CDR3 is TGTGCCAGCAGTGAAGGGACAGGGGGATATTGGGAAAAACTGTTTTTT. It codes for CASSEGTGGYWEKLFF.

The chain is built from TRBV5-4 and TRBJ2-2; the match to TRBD2 covers 15 bases. CDR1 and CDR2 from the germline V gene are SGHNT and YYREEE (reference sequence). The trim removed 4 bases at V and 3 bases at J, leaving 4 bases unmatched. The CDR3 spans 17 residues. The CDR3 DNA sequence: TGTGCCAGCAGCGGGACTAGCGGGAGGTTGGACACCGGGGAGCTGTTTTTT. Protein sequence: CASSGTSGRLDTGELFF.

This clone was detected once. This chain joins TRBV9 and TRBJ1-2, with TRBD1 matching over 10 bases. V gave up 4 bases and J gave up 5 bases; unmatched junction bases: 17. Germline CDR1 SGDLS, CDR2 YYNGEE. The CDR3 spans 18 residues. The CDR3 bases are TGTGCCAGCAGCCCCCGTCCAGGACAGGGGGAACCCACGTATGGCTACACCTTC. Protein: CASSPRPGQGEPTYGYTF.

The chain has TRBV6-1 and TRBJ1-1; D is ambiguous. CDR1 and CDR2 (germline): MNHNS, SASEGT. The germline V and J ends were trimmed by 0 bases and 7 bases, with 9 bases remaining between them. The CDR3 sequence is 13 residues long. The CDR3 reads CASSEAQQSEAFF. The CDR3 region has the DNA TGTGCCAGCAGTGAAGCGCAACAGAGTGAAGCTTTCTTT.

The V gene is TRBV7-6, the J gene TRBJ1-3; maybe TRBD1 (6 bases). CDR1 is SGHVS, CDR2 FNYEAQ, per germline. The CDR3 consists of 15 residues. V shed 0 bases and J shed 3 bases, with 9 bases lying between them. This CDR3 is CASSLAQQGGNTIYF. The CDR3 region has the DNA TGTGCCAGCAGCTTAGCGCAACAGGGTGGAAACACCATATATTTT.

The chain carries TRBV27 and TRBJ1-1; D ambiguous. Germline CDR1 is MNHEY and CDR2 is SMNVEV (reference sequence). This CDR3 comprises 15 residues. Trimming took off 0 bases at V and 0 bases at J, with 8 bases between the two ends. CDR3 region: CASSLSPGMNTEAFF. CDR3 nucleotides: TGTGCCAGCAGTTTATCACCGGGGATGAACACTGAAGCTTTCTTT.

This chain connects TRBV28 to TRBJ1-4; TRBD1 might be the D (5 bases). This CDR3 has 16 amino acids. V lost 5 bases, J lost 2 bases, and 15 bases lay in between. In germline, CDR1 is MDHEN, CDR2 SYDVKM. This chain's CDR3 is CASSSVGRGTNEKLFF. DNA for the CDR3: TGTGCCAGCAGTAGTGTAGGCCGGGGGACTAATGAAAAACTGTTTTTT.

This chain uses TRBV6-5 with TRBJ1-4, with a weak D call TRBD1 (5 bases). CDR1 is MNHEY and CDR2 is SVGAGI in the germline V gene. This CDR3 spans 14 amino acids. Between the trimmed V and J ends, which lost 2 bases and 2 bases, there was a span of 6 bases. CDR3 residues: CASSYGGTNEKLFF. Written as DNA, the CDR3 is TGTGCCAGCAGTTACGGGGGGACTAATGAAAAACTGTTTTTT.

This clone showed up just once. V and J are TRBV4-3 and TRBJ2-6, with TRBD1 as a possible D gene (5 bases). The CDR3 has 17 residues. With 2 bases removed from V and 0 bases from J, the gap between germline ends came to 11 bases. Germline V gives CDR1 LGHNA, CDR2 YSLEER. CDR3 sequence reads: CASSQPGLNSGANVLTF. In DNA form, the CDR3 reads TGCGCCAGCAGCCAACCAGGGCTTAACTCTGGGGCCAACGTCCTGACTTTC.

CDR3 amino acids: CSTQGEEQYF. CDR3 coding DNA: TGCAGTACTCAGGGTGAAGAGCAGTACTTC. This chain uses TRBV20-1 with TRBJ2-7, with D possibly matching TRBD1 (5 bases). The length of the CDR3 is 10 residues. The germline V gene has CDR1 DFQATT and CDR2 SNEGSKA (reference sequence). Trimming stripped 8 bases from V and 7 bases from J, with 12 bases between.

This chain links TRBV2 with TRBJ2-2; the match to TRBD2 covers 10 bases. This CDR3 contains 15 residues. Germline CDR1 SNHLY, CDR2 FYNNEI. The ends lost 6 bases at V and 2 bases at J; junction bases unmatched: 3. CDR3 amino acids: CASRKLAGNTGELFF. The CDR3 bases are TGTGCCAGCAGGAAACTAGCGGGAAACACCGGGGAGCTGTTTTTT.

V usage is TRBV6-1 and J usage is TRBJ2-1, with TRBD2 matching over 13 bases. This CDR3 is built from 18 residues. Germline lookup yields CDR1 MNHNS and CDR2 SASEGT. V trimming: 4 bases; J trimming: 0 bases; junction bases outside the gene matches: 6. CDR3 bases: TGTGCCAGCAGTGTTGGACTAGCGGGAGCTACCTCCTACAATGAGCAGTTCTTC. Protein product: CASSVGLAGATSYNEQFF.

The sample holds one count of this clone. Here the CDR3 DNA reads TGTGCCTGGAGTGGGACTTTCGGAAACACCATATATTTT. Translation gives CAWSGTFGNTIYF. This chain uses TRBV30 with TRBJ1-3; D call uncertain. Per the germline V gene, CDR1 is GTSNPN and CDR2 is SVGIG (reference sequence). Trimming pared 1 base from V and 4 bases from J, leaving 8 bases between. The CDR3 is 13 residues long.